This T cell receptor beta chain was profiled in a study of cytomegalovirus exposure and HLA in healthy donors. Looked up from germline, CDR1 is SGDLS and CDR2 is YYNGEE. This CDR3 has 15 residues. J was trimmed by 5 bases and V by 4 bases; bases with no gene match: 8. The PCR employed 60 Vbeta primers together with 13 Jbeta primers. As processed by the authors: Later reanalysis found approximately 80 million unique TCR beta chains, 10 million to 14 million of them shared. The protocol was immunoSEQ multiplex PCR, while the TCRdb copy is restricted to in-frame clones and leaves out a portion. D and trimming come from the DNA, and the V and J calls and clone size come from that table. Its clone listing holds 150,000 or so clones.

This clonotype originated in a young woman in good health and CMV-seronegative. This chain links TRBV9 with TRBJ2-1; 8 bases align to TRBD2. The source material was PBMCs. CDR3 coding DNA: TGTGCCAGCAGCTCCCAGTCGGGAGGGAACAATGAGCAGTTCTTC. Protein product: CASSSQSGGNNEQFF.